This TCR beta chain appears in the sequencing data of a study of response to subunit inactivated influenza vaccine. One entry per CDR3 protein results from TCRdb running MiXCR on the RT-PCR reads. The data show some 640,000 distinct CDR3 sequences, with over 11% seen just once and 6% to 7% held by the top ten. The table lists this clonotype with a few counts. What it recognizes is unknown. Whole-study results and caveats: That few new T cells are recruited by each seasonal influenza vaccination was the authors' suggestion.

The TCR was taken from a man aged 45-65 years who received an inactivated influenza vaccine. Here the sequenced sample was PBMCs from blood, taken 14 to 15 days before vaccination.

The CDR3 nucleotides read TGTGCCAGCAGTCTTCTACAGGGCTTCGTTGGTGGCTACACCTTC. Protein sequence: CASSLLQGFVGGYTF. The chain links TRBV28 to TRBJ1-2; D perhaps matches TRBD1 (6 bases). Germline loops: CDR1 MDHEN, CDR2 SYDVKM. Trimming took off 5 bases at V and 7 bases at J, with 20 bases between the two ends. CDR3 size: 15 residues.